This T cell receptor beta chain was profiled in a study of T-cell reconstitution after alpha-beta-depleted transplantation in children (dated by TCRdb to 2016 to 2018). In terms of the full investigation: Using TCR repertoire profiling, the study followed T-cell immune reconstitution in a quantitative way in children after TCRalphabeta/CD19-depleted allogeneic hematopoietic cell transplantation. Beyond this particular receptor, the publication reports: In some patients, the high TCRbeta diversity seen at day 60 was put down to recipient T cells and intrathymic progenitors that had survived conditioning. The frequencies of hyperexpanded clones fell over the following months, and after one year, T-cell counts and TCRbeta diversity were mostly attributed to newly produced T cells. The apparently early alphabetaT-cell count recovery about two months after transplant was reportedly dependent on only several hundred rapidly expanded clones derived from non-depleted graft cells.

At least ten counts were recorded for this clonotype. Its antigen is currently not known. No per-base quality is available; no much larger clone lies one base away. Read against the paper, the sample's treatment or condition label means: allogeneic hematopoietic cell transplantation with graft depleted of TCRalphabeta T cells and CD19 B cells. The children who served as transplant recipients had been given grafts of TCRalphabeta/CD19-depleted allogeneic hematopoietic cells. The method behind the library was PCR. The instrument given in TCRdb is Illumina HiSeq 2500. TCR library preparation used molecular barcoding, with unique molecular identifiers applied to normalize quantification of the TCRbeta repertoire. TCRdb redid the processing of the public reads, applying fastp at Q25 and MiXCR, and retained in-frame beta chains. Under each unique CDR3 protein, matching rows form one entry showing the most common genes and DNA. This sample holds approximately 290,000 distinct CDR3 sequences; 11% were observed only once. The ten largest clones represent less than 25% of the sample.

Taken from cysteine to phenylalanine, the CDR3 has 15 residues. The read is trimmed to its CDR3 DNA, 45 bases read in frame from base 1. From the germline V gene (reference sequence), CDR1 is SEHNR and CDR2 is FQNEAQ. Here V drops 5 bases and J drops 0 bases, and the junction holds 5 bases not matched to any gene. The clonotype comes from a male patient between 2 and 9 years old who had a stem cell transplant for chronic granulomatous disease, so the T cells may come from the graft donor. Sequenced material: peripheral blood, taken 180 days after TCRalphabeta/CD19-depleted stem cell transplant. Recombination connected TRBV7-9 to TRBJ2-3; 7 bases in the middle match TRBD2. The encoded CDR3 is CASSTTAGSTDTQYF. In nucleotide form, the sequence is TGTGCCAGCAGCACGACAGCGGGAAGCACAGATACGCAGTATTTT.